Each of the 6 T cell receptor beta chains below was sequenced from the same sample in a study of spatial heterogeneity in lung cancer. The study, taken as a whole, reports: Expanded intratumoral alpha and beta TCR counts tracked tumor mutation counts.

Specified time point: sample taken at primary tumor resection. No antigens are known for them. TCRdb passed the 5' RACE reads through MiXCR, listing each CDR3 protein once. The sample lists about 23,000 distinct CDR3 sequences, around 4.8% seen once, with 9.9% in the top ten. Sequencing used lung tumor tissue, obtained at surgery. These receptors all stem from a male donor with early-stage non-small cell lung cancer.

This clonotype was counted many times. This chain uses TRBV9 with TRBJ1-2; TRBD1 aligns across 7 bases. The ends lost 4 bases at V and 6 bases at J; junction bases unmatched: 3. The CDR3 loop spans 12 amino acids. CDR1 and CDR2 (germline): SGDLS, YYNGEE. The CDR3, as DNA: TGTGCCAGCAGCCTCACAGGGGATGGCTACACCTTC. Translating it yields CASSLTGDGYTF.

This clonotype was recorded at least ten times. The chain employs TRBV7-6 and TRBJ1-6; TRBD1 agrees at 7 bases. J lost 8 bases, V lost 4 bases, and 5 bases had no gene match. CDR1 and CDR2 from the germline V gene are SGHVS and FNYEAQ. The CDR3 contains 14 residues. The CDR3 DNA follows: TGTGCCAGCAGCTGGGCAGGGGGATATTCACCCCTCCACTTT. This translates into CASSWAGGYSPLHF.

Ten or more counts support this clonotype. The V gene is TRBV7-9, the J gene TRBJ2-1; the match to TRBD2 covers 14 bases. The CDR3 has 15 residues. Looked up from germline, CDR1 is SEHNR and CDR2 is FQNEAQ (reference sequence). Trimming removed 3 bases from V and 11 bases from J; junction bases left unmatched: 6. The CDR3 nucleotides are TGTGCCAGCAGCTTTGGGACTAGCGGGAGTCCTAAGCAGTTCTTC. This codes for CASSFGTSGSPKQFF.

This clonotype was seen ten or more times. CDR3 region: CASSPEQFF. The CDR3 DNA follows: TGTGCCAGCAGCCCCGAGCAGTTCTTC. V and J are TRBV14 and TRBJ2-1, with D unresolved. V gave up 4 bases and J gave up 10 bases, with 2 bases separating them. The germline V gene has CDR1 SGHDN and CDR2 FVKESK. The CDR3 has 9 residues.

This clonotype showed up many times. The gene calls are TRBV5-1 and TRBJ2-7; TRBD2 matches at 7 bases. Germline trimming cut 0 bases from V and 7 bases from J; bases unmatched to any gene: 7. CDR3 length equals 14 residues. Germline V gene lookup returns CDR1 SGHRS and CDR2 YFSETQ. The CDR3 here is CASSLGDYSGEQYF. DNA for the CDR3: TGCGCCAGCAGCTTGGGGGACTACTCGGGGGAGCAGTACTTC.

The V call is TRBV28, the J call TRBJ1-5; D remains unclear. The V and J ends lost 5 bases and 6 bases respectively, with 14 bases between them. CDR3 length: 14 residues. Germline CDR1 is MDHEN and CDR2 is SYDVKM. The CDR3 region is CASSLTRASQPQHF. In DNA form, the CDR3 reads TGTGCCAGCAGTCTTACGAGGGCTAGTCAGCCCCAGCATTTT.